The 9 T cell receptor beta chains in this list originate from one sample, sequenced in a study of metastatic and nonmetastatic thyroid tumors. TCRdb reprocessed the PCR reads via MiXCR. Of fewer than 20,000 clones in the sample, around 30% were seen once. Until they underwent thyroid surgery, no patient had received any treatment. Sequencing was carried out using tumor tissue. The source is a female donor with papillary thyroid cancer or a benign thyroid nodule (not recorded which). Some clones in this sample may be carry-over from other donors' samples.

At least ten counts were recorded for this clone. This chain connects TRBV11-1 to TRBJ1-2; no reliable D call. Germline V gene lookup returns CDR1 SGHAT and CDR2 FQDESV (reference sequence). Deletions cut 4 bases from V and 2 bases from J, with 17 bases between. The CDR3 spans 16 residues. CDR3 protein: CASSSLPPGSNYGYTF. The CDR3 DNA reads TGTGCCAGCAGCTCCTTGCCCCCGGGGAGCAACTATGGCTACACCTTC.

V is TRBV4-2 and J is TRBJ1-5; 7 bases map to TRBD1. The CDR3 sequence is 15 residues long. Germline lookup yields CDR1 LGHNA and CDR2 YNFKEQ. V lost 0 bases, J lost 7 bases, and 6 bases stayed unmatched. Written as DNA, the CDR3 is TGTGCCAGCAGCCAAGATGGACAGGCGGTACAGCCCCAGCATTTT. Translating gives CASSQDGQAVQPQHF.

Here the CDR3 reads CASSSHRAPQIEQYF. The CDR3 bases are TGCGCCAGCAGCTCTCATCGGGCGCCCCAGATCGAGCAGTACTTC. The V and J genes are TRBV5-1 and TRBJ2-7; no definite D call. V was cut by 3 bases and J by 6 bases, with 19 bases left in between. The length of the CDR3 is 15 residues. CDR1 and CDR2 (germline): SGHRS, YFSETQ. The whole variable domain, filled in from reference TRBV5-1 and TRBJ2-7, reads KAGVTQTPRYLIKTRGQQVTLSCSPISGHRSVSWYQQTPGQGLQFLFEYFSETQRNKGNFPGRFSGRQFSNSRSEMNVSTLELGDSALYLCASSSHRAPQIEQYFGPGTRLTVT.

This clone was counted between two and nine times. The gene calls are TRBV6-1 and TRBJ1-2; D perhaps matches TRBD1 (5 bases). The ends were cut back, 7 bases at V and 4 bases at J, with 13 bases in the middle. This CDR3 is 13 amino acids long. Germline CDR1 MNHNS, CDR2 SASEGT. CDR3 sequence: CASNIRAGYGYTF. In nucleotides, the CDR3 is TGTGCCAGCAACATCAGGGCGGGCTATGGCTACACCTTC.

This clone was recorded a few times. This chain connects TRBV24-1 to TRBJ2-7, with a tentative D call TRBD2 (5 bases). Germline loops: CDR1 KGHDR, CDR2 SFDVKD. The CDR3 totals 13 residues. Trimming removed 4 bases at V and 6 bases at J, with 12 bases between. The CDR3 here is CATSEEDHREQYF. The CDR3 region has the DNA TGTGCCACCAGTGAGGAGGACCATCGCGAGCAGTACTTC.

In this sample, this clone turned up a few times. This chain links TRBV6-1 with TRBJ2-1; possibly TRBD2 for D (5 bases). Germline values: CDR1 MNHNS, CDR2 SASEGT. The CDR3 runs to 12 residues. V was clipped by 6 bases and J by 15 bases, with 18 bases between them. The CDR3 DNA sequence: TGTGCCAGCAGCCCCAGCGGTAGTGACTGGTTCTTC. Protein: CASSPSGSDWFF.

The CDR3 region is CASSNHGAGANVLTF. For the CDR3, the DNA is TGTGCCAGTAGTAACCATGGGGCGGGGGCCAACGTCCTGACTTTC. V and J are TRBV19 and TRBJ2-6; D is perhaps TRBD1 (5 bases). V lost 4 bases and J lost 4, with 11 bases in between. CDR1 and CDR2 (germline): LNHDA, SQIVND (reference sequence). This CDR3 has 15 amino acids.

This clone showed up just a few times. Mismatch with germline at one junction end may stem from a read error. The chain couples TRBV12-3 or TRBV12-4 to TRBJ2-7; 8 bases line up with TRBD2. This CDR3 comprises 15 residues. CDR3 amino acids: CARSFSGVSSYEQYF. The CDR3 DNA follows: TGTGCCAGAAGTTTTAGCGGGGTAAGCTCCTACGAGCAGTACTTC.

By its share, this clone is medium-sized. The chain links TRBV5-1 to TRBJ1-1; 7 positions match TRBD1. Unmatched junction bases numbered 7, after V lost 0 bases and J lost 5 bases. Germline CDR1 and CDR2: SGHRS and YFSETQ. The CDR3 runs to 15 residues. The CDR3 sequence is CASSLATQGDTEAFF. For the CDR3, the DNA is TGCGCCAGCAGCTTGGCCACTCAGGGGGATACTGAAGCTTTCTTT. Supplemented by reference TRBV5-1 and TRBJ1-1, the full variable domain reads KAGVTQTPRYLIKTRGQQVTLSCSPISGHRSVSWYQQTPGQGLQFLFEYFSETQRNKGNFPGRFSGRQFSNSRSEMNVSTLELGDSALYLCASSLATQGDTEAFFGQGTRLTVV.